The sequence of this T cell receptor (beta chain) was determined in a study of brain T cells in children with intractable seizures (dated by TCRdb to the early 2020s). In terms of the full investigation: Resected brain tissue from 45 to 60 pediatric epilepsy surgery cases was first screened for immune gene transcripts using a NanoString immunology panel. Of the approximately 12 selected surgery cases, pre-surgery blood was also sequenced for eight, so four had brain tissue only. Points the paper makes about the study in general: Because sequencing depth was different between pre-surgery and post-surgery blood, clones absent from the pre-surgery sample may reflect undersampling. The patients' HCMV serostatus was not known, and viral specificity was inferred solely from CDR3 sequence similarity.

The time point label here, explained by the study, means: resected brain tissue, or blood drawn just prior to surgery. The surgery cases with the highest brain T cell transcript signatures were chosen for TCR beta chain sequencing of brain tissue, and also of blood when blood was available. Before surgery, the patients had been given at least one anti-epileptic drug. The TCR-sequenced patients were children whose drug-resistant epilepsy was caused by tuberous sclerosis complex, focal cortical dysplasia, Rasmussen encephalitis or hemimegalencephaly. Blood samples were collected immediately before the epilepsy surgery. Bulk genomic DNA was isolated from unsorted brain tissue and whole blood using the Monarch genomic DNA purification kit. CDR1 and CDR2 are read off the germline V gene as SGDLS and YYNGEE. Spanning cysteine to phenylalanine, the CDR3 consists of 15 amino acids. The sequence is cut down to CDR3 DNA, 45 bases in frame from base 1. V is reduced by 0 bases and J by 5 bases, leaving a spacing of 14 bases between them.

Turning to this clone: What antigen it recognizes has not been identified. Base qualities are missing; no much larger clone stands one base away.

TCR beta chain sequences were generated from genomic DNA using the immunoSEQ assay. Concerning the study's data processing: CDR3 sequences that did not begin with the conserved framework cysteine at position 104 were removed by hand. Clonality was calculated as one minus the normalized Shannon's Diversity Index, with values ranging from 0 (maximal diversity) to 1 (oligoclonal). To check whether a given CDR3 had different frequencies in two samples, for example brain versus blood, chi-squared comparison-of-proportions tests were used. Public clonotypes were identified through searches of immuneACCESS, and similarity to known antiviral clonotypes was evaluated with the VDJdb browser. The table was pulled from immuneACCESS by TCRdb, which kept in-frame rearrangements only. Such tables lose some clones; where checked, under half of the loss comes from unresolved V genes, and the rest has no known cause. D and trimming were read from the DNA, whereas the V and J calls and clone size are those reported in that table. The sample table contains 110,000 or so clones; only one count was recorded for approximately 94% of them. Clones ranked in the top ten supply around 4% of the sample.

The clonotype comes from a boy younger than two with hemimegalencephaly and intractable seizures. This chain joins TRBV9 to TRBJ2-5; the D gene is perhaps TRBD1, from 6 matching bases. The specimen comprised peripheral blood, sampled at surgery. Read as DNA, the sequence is TGTGCCAGCAGCGTAGCGGCACAGGGTACGGAGACCCAGTACTTC. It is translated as CASSVAAQGTETQYF.